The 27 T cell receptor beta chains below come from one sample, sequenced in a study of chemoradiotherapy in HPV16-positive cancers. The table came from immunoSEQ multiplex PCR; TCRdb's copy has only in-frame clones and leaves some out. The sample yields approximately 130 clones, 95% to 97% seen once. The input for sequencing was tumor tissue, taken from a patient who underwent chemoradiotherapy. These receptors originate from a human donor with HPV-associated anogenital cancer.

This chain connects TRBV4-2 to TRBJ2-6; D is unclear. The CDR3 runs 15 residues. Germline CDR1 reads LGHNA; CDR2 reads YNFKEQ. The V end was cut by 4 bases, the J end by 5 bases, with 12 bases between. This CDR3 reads CASSRLQSRANVLTF. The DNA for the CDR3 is TGTGCCAGCAGCCGGTTACAAAGTCGGGCCAACGTCCTGACTTTC.

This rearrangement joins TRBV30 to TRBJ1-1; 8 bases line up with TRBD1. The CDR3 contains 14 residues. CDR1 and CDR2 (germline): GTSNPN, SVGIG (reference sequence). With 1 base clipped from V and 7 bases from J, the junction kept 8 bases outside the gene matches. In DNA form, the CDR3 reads TGTGCCTGGAGTGGACAAACAGGGGGAATTGAAGCTTTCTTT. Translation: CAWSGQTGGIEAFF.

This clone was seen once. This chain's CDR3 is CASSQPGQGVNYGYTF. Here the CDR3 DNA reads TGTGCCAGTAGTCAACCGGGACAGGGGGTTAACTATGGCTACACCTTC. V usage is TRBV19 and J usage is TRBJ1-2; 11 nucleotides match TRBD1. Germline values: CDR1 LNHDA, CDR2 SQIVND (reference sequence). The CDR3 covers 16 residues. Trimming took 5 bases from V and 1 from J; bases not matched to a gene: 6.

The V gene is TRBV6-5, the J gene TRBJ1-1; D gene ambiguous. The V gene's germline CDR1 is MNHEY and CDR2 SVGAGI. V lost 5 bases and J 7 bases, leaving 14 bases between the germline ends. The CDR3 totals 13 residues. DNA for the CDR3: TGTGCCAGCAGTGCCATGCCTTGGGATGAAGCTTTCTTT. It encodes CASSAMPWDEAFF.

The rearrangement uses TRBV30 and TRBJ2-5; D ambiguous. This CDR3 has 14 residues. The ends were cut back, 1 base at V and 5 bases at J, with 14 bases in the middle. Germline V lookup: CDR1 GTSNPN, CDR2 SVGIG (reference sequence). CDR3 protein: CAWSALPRDETQYF. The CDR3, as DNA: TGTGCCTGGAGTGCACTACCCCGCGACGAGACCCAGTACTTC.

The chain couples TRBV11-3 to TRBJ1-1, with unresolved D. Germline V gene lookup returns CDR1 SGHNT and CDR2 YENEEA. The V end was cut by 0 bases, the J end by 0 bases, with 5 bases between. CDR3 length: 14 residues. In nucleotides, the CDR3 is TGTGCCAGCAGCTTAGATCGGGTGAACACTGAAGCTTTCTTT. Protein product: CASSLDRVNTEAFF.

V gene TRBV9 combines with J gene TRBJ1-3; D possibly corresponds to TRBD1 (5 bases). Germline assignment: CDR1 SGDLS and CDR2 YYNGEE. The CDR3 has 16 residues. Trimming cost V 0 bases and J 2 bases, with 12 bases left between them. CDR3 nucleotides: TGTGCCAGCAGCGTAGATCCAGGGAACACTGGAAACACCATATATTTT. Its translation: CASSVDPGNTGNTIYF.

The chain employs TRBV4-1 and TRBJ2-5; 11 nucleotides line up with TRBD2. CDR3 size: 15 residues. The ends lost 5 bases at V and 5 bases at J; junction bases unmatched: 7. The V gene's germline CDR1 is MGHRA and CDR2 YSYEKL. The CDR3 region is CASSFSGGAPETQYF. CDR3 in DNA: TGCGCCAGCAGCTTTAGCGGGGGGGCCCCGGAGACCCAGTACTTC.

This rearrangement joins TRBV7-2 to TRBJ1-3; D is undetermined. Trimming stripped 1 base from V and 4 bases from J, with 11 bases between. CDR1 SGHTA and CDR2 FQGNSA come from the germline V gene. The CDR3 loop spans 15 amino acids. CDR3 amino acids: CASSLGWAGGNTIYF. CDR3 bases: TGTGCCAGCAGCTTAGGGTGGGCAGGCGGAAACACCATATATTTT.

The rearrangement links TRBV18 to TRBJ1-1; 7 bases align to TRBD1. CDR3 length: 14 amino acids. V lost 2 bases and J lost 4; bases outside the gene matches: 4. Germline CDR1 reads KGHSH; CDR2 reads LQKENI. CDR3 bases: TGTGCCAGCTCACCAGGGCCAGGGGGCACTGAAGCTTTCTTT. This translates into CASSPGPGGTEAFF.

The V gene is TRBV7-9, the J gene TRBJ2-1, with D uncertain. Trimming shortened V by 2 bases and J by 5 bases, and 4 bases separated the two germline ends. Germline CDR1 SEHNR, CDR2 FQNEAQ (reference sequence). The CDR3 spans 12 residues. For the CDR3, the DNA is TGTGCCAGCAGCTTATTGGACAATGAGCAGTTCTTC. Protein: CASSLLDNEQFF.

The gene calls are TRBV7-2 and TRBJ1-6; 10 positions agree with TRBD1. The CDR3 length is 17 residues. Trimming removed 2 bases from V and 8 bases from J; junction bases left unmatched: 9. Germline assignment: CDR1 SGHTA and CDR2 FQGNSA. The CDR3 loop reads CASSLRKTGTGDSPLHF. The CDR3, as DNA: TGTGCCAGCAGCTTAAGGAAAACCGGGACAGGGGATTCACCCCTCCACTTT.

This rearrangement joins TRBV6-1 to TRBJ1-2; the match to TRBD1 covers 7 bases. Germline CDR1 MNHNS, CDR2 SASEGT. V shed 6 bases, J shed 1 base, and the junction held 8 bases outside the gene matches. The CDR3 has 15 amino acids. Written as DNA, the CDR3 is TGTGCCAGCAGCGAGGGACAGAGGATTAACTATGGCTACACCTTC. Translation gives CASSEGQRINYGYTF.

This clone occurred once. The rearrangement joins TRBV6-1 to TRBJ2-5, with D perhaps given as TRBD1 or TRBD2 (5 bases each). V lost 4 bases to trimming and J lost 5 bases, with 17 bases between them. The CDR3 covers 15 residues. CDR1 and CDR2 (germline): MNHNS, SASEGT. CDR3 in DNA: TGTGCCAGCAGTGTGGGGGTGGGCTCACCTGAGACCCAGTACTTC. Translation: CASSVGVGSPETQYF.

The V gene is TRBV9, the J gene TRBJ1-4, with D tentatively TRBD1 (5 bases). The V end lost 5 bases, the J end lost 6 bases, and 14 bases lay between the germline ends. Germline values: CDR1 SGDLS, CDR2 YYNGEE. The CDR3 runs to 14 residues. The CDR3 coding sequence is TGTGCCAGCAGTGGGGGGGTCGAGGATGAAAAACTGTTTTTT. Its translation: CASSGGVEDEKLFF.

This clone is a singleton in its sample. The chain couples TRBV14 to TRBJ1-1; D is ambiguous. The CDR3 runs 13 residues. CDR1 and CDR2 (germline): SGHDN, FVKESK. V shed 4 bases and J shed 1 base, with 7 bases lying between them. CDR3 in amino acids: CASSRGPNTEAFF. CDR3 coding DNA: TGTGCCAGCAGCCGCGGACCGAACACTGAAGCTTTCTTT.

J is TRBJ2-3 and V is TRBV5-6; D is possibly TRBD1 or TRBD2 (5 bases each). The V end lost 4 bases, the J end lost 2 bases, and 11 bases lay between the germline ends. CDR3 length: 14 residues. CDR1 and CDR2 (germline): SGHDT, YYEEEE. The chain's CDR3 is CASSQGRITDTQYF. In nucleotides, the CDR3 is TGTGCCAGCAGCCAGGGACGAATCACAGATACGCAGTATTTT. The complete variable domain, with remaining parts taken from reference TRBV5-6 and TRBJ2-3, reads DAGVTQSPTHLIKTRGQQVTLRCSPKSGHDTVSWYQQALGQGPQFIFQYYEEEERQRGNFPDRFSGHQFPNYSSELNVNALLLGDSALYLCASSQGRITDTQYFGPGTRLTVL.

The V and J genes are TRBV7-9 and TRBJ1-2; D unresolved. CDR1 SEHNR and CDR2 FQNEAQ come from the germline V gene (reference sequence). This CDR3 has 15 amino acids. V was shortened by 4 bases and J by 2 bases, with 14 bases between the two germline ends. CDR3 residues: CASSSDQDLNYGYTF. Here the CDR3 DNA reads TGTGCCAGCAGCTCCGACCAAGACCTAAACTATGGCTACACCTTC.

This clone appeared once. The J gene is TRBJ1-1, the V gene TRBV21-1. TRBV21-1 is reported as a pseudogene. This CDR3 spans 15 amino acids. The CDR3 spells CASSKVTGVVTEAFF. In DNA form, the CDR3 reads TGTGCCAGCAGCAAAGTAACTGGAGTAGTCACTGAAGCTTTCTTT.

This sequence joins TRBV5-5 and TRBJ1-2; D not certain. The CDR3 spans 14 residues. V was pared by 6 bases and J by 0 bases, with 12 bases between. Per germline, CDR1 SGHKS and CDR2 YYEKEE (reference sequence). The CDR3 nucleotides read TGTGCCAGCAACTCAGGAGTAGCTAACTATGGCTACACCTTC. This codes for CASNSGVANYGYTF.

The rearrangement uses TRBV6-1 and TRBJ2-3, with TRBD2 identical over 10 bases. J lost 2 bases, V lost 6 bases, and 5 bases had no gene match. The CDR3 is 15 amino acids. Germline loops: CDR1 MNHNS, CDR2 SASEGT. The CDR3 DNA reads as TGTGCCAGCAGCGAAACTAGCGGGGCCACAGATACGCAGTATTTT. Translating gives CASSETSGATDTQYF.

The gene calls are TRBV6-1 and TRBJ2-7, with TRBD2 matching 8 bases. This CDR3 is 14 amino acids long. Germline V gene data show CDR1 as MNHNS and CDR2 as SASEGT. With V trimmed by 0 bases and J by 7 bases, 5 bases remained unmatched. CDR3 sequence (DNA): TGTGCCAGCAGTGAAGCGCGCCGGGGGGGTGAGCAGTACGTC. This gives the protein CASSEARRGGEQYV.

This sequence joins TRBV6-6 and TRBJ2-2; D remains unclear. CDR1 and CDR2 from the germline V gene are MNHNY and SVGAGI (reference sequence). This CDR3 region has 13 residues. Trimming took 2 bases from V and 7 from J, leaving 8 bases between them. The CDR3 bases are TGTGCCAGCAGTTACGGGCTTCGCGGGGAGCTGTTTTTT. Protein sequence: CASSYGLRGELFF.

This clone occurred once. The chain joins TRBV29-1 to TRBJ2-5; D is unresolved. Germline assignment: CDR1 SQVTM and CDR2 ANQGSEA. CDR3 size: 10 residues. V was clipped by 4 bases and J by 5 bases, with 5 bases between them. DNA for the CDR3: TGCAGCGTTGGGGATGAGACCCAGTACTTC. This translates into CSVGDETQYF.

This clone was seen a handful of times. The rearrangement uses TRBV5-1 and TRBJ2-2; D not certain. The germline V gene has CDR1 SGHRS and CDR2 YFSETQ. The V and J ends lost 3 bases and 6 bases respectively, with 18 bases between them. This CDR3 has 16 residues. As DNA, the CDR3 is TGCGCCAGCAGCTCCATTCCGGGCGTTACGGCCGGGGAGCTGTTTTTT. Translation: CASSSIPGVTAGELFF.

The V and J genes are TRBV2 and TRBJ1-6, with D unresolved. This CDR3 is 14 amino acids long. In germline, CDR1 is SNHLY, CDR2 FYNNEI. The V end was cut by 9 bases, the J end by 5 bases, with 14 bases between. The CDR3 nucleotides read TGTGCCAGTTCTTCGGCCCCGAATAATTCACCCCTCCACTTT. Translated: CASSSAPNNSPLHF.

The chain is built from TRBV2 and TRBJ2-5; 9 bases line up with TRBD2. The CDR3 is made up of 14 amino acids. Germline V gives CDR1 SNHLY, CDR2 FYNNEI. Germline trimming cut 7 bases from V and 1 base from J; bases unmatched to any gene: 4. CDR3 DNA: TGTGCCAGCAAGGAGGGACTAGCCCAAGAGACCCAGTACTTC. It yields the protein CASKEGLAQETQYF.